This note documents a single T cell receptor (beta chain) sequence. Its antigen is undetermined. Time point noted: newly diagnosed GD, antithyroid drugs for less than 3 months. RNA extracted from PBMCs served as the sequencing template. EDTA tubes received approximately 9 milliliters of drawn peripheral blood. This specimen belongs to a study of regulatory T cells in long-lasting Graves disease. General study findings and limits: Having few samples may have compromised the accuracy.

Deletions cut 5 bases from V and 8 bases from J, with 13 bases between. This CDR3 comprises 13 residues. Combining iRepertoire HTBI primers with Arm-PCR of CDR3 regions, the authors built TCR beta libraries. From the multiplex PCR reads, TCRdb called clonotypes with MiXCR, one entry per CDR3 protein. The table records hundreds of thousands of distinct CDR3 sequences, more than 15% of them present only once. The same specimen was also included in a second study, on T cells in Graves' hyperthyroidism and ophthalmopathy. That source notes: In blood, most of the thyroid clonotypes expanded above 0.001 were also present.

The V gene is TRBV12-3 or TRBV12-4, the J gene TRBJ1-5; D is uncertain. Source: peripheral blood mononuclear cells (PBMCs), taken at new diagnosis, from a patient treated with antithyroid drugs. The origin of this receptor is a woman aged 40 to 65 with Graves disease. CDR3 in amino acids: CASSLRATEPQHF. CDR3 bases: TGTGCCAGCAGTCTCCGGGCAACGGAGCCCCAGCATTTT.